This T cell receptor (beta chain) is from a study of cytomegalovirus exposure and HLA in healthy donors. This PCR relied on a set of 60 Vbeta primers and 13 Jbeta primers. The protocol was immunoSEQ multiplex PCR, while the TCRdb copy is restricted to in-frame clones and leaves out a portion. There are around 120,000 clones in the sample; 82% occur only once, and 10% to 12% lies in the top ten. Overall study findings and caveats: Researchers reported that a few CMV-associated chains were confirmed in vitro as CMV antigen-specific.

Worth noting for this clone: Antigen: not known.

Germline V lookup: CDR1 MNHNY, CDR2 SVGAGI (reference sequence). Trimming pared 6 bases from V and 3 bases from J, leaving 15 bases between. This CDR3 is built from 14 residues. This TCR came from a male donor in good health and CMV-seropositive. The sequenced material came from PBMCs. The chain combines TRBV6-6 with TRBJ2-7, with a tentative D call TRBD1 (6 bases). The CDR3 nucleotides are TGTGCCAGCAGGGGGGCCCCGCTGTACTACGAGCAGTACTTC. As protein: CASRGAPLYYEQYF.